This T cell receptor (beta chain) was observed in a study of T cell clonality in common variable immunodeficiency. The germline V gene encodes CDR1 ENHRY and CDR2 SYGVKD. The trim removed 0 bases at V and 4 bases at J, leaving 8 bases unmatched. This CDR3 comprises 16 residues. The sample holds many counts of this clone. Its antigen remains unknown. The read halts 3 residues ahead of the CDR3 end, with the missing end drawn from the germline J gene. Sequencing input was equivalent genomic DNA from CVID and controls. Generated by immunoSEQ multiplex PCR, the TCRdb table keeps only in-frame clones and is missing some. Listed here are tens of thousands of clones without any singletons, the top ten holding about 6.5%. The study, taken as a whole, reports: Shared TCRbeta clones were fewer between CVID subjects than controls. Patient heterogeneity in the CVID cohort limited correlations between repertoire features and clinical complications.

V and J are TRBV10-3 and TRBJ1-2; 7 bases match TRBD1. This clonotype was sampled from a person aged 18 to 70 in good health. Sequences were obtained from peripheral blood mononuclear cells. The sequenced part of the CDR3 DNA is TGTGCCATCAGTGAGTCAGGAGTGACAGGGATCTATGGC. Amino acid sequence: CAISESGVTGIYG. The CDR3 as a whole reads CAISESGVTGIYGYTF.